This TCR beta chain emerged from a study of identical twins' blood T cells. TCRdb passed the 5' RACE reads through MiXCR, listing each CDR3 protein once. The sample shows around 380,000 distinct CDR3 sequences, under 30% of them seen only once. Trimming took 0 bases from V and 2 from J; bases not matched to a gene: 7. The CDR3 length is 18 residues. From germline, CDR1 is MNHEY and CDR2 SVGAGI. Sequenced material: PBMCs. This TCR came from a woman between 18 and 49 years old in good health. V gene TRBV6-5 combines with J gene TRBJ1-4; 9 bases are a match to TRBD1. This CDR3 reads CASSYSGEQGATNEKLFF. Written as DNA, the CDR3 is TGTGCCAGCAGTTACTCCGGGGAACAGGGGGCTACTAATGAAAAACTGTTTTTT.